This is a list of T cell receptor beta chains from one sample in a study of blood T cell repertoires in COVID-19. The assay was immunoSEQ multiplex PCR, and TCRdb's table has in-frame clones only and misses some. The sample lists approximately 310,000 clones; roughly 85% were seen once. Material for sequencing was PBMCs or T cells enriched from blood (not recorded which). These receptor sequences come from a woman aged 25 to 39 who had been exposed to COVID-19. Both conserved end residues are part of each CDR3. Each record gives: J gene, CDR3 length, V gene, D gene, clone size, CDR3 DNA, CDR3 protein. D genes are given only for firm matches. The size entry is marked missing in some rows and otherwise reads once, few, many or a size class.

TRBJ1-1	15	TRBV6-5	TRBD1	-	TGTGCCAGCAGTTTCCCCGCGGGACAGGGCACTGAAGCTTTCTTT	CASSFPAGQGTEAFF
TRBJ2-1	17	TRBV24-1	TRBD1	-	TGTGCCACCAGTGATACAATAGGACAGGGATCCTACAATGAGCAGTTCTTC	CATSDTIGQGSYNEQFF
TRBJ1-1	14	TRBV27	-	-	TGTGCCAGCAGGGAGGACAGACTGAACACTGAAGCTTTCTTT	CASREDRLNTEAFF
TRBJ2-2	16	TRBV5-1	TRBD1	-	TGCGCCAGCAGCGAGACAGGGGTTTCGAGCACCGGGGAGCTGTTTTTT	CASSETGVSSTGELFF
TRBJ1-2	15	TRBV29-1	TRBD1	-	TGCAGCGTTGAAGATGGAAAGGGGGCGAACTATGGCTACACCTTC	CSVEDGKGANYGYTF
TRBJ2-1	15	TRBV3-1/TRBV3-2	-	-	TGTGCCAGCAGCCAGATGAGCCGGAGGGCCAATGAGCAGTTCTTC	CASSQMSRRANEQFF
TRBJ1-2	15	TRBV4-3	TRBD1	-	TGCGCCAGCAGCCCTCCTGGACAGGGAAGGAATGGCTACACCTTC	CASSPPGQGRNGYTF
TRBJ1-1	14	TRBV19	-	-	TGTGCCAGTAGCCAACAGGGAAGGGACACTGAAGCTTTCTTT	CASSQQGRDTEAFF
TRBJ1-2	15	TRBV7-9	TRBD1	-	TGTGCCAGCCTTGACAGGGGGCGCGTGATCTATGGCTACACCTTC	CASLDRGRVIYGYTF
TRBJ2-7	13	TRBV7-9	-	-	TGTGCCAGCAGCCCGGGACTGGTCTACGAGCAGTACTTC	CASSPGLVYEQYF
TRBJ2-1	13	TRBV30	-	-	TGTGCCTGGAGAGTCTCAGGGGACAATGAGCAGTTCTTC	CAWRVSGDNEQFF
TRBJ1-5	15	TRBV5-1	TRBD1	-	TGCGCCAGCAGCGCGGGACAGTATAGCAATCAGCCCCAGCATTTT	CASSAGQYSNQPQHF
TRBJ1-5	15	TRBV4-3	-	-	TGCGCCAGCAGCCAGTTGGTTGACAGTAATCAGCCCCAGCATTTT	CASSQLVDSNQPQHF
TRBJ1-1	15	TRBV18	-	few	TGTGCCAGCTCCCAGGCAGCCCAGGGAGGAACTGAAGCTTTCTTT	CASSQAAQGGTEAFF
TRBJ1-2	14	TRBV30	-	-	TGTGCCTGGAGTGTAGTCGGCACGGGCTATGGCTACACCTTC	CAWSVVGTGYGYTF
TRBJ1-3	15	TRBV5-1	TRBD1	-	TGCGCCAGCAGCTTGGAGGGGGCAACTGGAAACACCATATATTTT	CASSLEGATGNTIYF
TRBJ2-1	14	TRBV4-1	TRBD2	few	TGCGCCAGCAGCCTAAACCCCGGGACTAGCGAGCAGTTCTTC	CASSLNPGTSEQFF
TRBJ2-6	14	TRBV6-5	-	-	TGTGCCAGCATCCCTGTCTCTGGGGCCAACGTCCTGACTTTC	CASIPVSGANVLTF
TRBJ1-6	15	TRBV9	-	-	TGTGCCAGCAGCGGAGGACATTCGACTAATTCACCCCTCCACTTT	CASSGGHSTNSPLHF
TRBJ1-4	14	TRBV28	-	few	TGTGCCAGCAGAACCCCGGACTCTCATGAAAAACTGTTTTTT	CASRTPDSHEKLFF
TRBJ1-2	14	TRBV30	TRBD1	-	TGTGCCTGGACCCTTAGGACAGGAGCCTATGGCTACACCTTC	CAWTLRTGAYGYTF
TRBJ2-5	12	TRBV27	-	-	TGTGCCAGCAGCCCCGACGGGAGCACCCAGTACTTC	CASSPDGSTQYF
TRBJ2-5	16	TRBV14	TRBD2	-	TGTGCCAGCAGCCAACTAGCGGGAGTGAAACGGGAGACCCAGTACTTC	CASSQLAGVKRETQYF
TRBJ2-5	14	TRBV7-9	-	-	TGTGCCAGCAGCTTAGATACATACCAAGAGACCCAGTACTTC	CASSLDTYQETQYF